This T cell receptor (beta chain) was sequenced in a study of CD8 T cells in Susac syndrome. Points from the study as a whole: There were some 15 Susac-specific public clones in total CD8+ repertoires and a few in CD8+ TEMRA repertoires. CD8+ clonal expansion in Susac peaked in TEMRA cells and active patients.

Germline-derived CDR1 and CDR2 are SGDLS and YYNGEE. Trimming cost V 7 bases and J 5 bases, with 11 bases left between them. The CDR3 contains 12 residues. The RNA input was roughly 0.45 to 1 ug, and it was reverse transcribed with random hexamers. The method of amplification for TCR beta CDR3 was immunoSEQ multiplex PCR, covering 54 Vbeta and 13 Jbeta. TCRdb reanalysed the immunoSEQ multiplex PCR reads using MiXCR and keeps one entry per CDR3 protein. The repertoire consists of about 130,000 distinct CDR3 sequences, with around 94% occurring once and the leading ten covering 0.2% to 0.25%. About this clonotype itself: Antigen: not known.

This clonotype was sampled from a human donor with Susac syndrome. The material sequenced was CD8+ T cells from PBMCs. The chain carries TRBV9 and TRBJ2-3; a possible D gene is TRBD2 (5 bases). CDR3 protein: CASEGRGDTQYF. The CDR3 DNA reads as TGTGCCAGCGAAGGCCGGGGAGATACGCAGTATTTT.